This T cell receptor beta chain derives from a study of blood T cell repertoires in COVID-19. For the study at large: Both acute and convalescent COVID-19 samples were obtained from the United States, Italy and Spain.

Produced via immunoSEQ multiplex PCR; TCRdb's table is partial and in-frame only. The repertoire holds fewer than 120,000 clones, less than 85% seen once, with 3.8% in the top ten. CDR1 and CDR2 from the germline V gene are MGHRA and YSYEKL. The CDR3 is 20 amino acids. V trimming: 2 bases; J trimming: 3 bases; junction bases outside the gene matches: 18. J is TRBJ2-7 and V is TRBV4-1, with 11 bases aligning to TRBD2. Sequencing was done on a sample of peripheral blood. This clonotype was sampled from a woman aged 80 or over with acute or convalescent COVID-19. CDR3 loop: CASSQKGGSGLAVPVYEQYF. In DNA, the CDR3 is TGCGCCAGCAGCCAAAAGGGGGGGTCGGGACTAGCGGTACCCGTCTACGAGCAGTACTTC.